This T cell receptor beta chain was identified in a study of OX40 agonist ivuxolimab in advanced cancers. Study details: Ivuxolimab, an agonistic anti-OX40 (CD134) antibody, was given to patients. Overall study results and limits: Clonal expansion from baseline to week 6 occurred in both CD4+ and CD8+ T cells.

This clone occurred once. The antigen remains undetermined. Produced via immunoSEQ multiplex PCR; TCRdb's table is partial and in-frame only. The sample contains some 18,000 clones, around 90% of which appear only once. The CDR3 has 16 amino acids. The germline gives CDR1 SGHAT, CDR2 FQNNGV. V was cut by 1 base and J by 2 bases, with 14 bases left in between. This receptor was obtained from an adult with an advanced solid tumor such as melanoma, head and neck, liver or kidney cancer. The chain joins TRBV11-2 to TRBJ2-5; perhaps TRBD1 as D (6 bases). The source material was CD4+ or CD8+ T cells sorted from blood, sampled in a trial of the OX40 agonist ivuxolimab. CDR3 sequence: CASSLGGVGGQETQYF. CDR3 coding DNA: TGTGCCAGCAGCTTAGGGGGCGTAGGGGGACAAGAGACCCAGTACTTC.